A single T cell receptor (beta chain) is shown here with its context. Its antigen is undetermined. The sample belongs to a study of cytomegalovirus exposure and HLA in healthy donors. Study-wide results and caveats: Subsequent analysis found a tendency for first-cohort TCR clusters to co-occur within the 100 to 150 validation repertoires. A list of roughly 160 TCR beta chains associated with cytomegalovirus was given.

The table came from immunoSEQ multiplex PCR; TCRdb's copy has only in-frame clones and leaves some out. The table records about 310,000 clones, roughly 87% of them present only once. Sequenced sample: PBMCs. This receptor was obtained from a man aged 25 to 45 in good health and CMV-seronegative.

The CDR3 DNA follows: TGTGCCAGCAGTGGCCCAGCGGCCCTGGGAAGGGCCGGGGAGCTGTTTTTT. The encoded protein is CASSGPAALGRAGELFF. This chain uses TRBV27 with TRBJ2-2; D is perhaps TRBD2 (5 bases). The CDR3 consists of 17 residues. V lost 5 bases to trimming and J lost 6 bases, with 22 bases between them. The germline V gene has CDR1 MNHEY and CDR2 SMNVEV (reference sequence).